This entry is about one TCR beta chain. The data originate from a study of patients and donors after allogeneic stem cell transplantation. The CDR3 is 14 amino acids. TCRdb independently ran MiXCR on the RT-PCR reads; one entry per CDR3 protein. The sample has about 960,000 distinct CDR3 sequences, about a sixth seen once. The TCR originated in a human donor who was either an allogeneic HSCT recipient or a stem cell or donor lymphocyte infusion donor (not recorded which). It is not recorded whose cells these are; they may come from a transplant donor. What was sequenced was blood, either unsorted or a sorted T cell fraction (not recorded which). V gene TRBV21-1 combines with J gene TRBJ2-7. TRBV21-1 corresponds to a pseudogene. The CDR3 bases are TGTGCCAGCAGCACTATCGAATACTCCTACGAGCAGTACTTC. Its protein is CASSTIEYSYEQYF.